The clone carrying this TCR beta chain has just one count. Its specificity is not known. Assay used: immunoSEQ multiplex PCR; TCRdb lists only in-frame clones, some missing. The sample has 20,000 to 30,000 clones; around 86% are singletons. The data originate from a study of PD-1 blockade in classical Hodgkin lymphoma. Study-wide results and limits: Baseline diversity resembling that of newly diagnosed patients was seen in complete responders.

In every patient, relapse followed autologous stem cell transplantation, while exposure to brentuximab vedotin differed. CDR3 size: 18 residues. The trim removed 4 bases at V and 8 bases at J, leaving 18 bases unmatched. The germline CDR1 and CDR2 sequences are SQVTM and ANQGSEA. This TCR was sampled from a human donor with classical Hodgkin lymphoma. The sequencing used peripheral blood mononuclear cells (PBMCs), collected before the second cycle of nivolumab. The J gene is TRBJ2-1, the V gene TRBV29-1; 12 bases match TRBD2. CDR3: CSVGGRLAGGQSGDEQFF. For the CDR3, the DNA is TGCAGCGTTGGGGGGCGGCTAGCGGGAGGGCAATCTGGGGATGAGCAGTTCTTC.